This T cell receptor beta chain comes out of a study of blood T cell repertoires in COVID-19. As for the study in general: T cells, B-cell-depleted T cells, or PBMCs supplied cDNA or gDNA.

The trim removed 2 bases at V and 5 bases at J, leaving 3 bases unmatched. Germline assignment: CDR1 KGHSH and CDR2 LQKENI. This CDR3 region has 14 residues. Original handling: Quantification of nucleated cells was approximated via reference gene primer amplification. Using immunoSEQ multiplex PCR, the repertoire was profiled, and TCRdb retains in-frame clones only, with some absent. V, J and clone size reflect that table, while D and trimming were determined from the DNA. Of 200,000 to 250,000 clones detected, around 90% appear once; the ten largest clones hold around 0.87%. The sequenced sample consisted of PBMCs or T cells enriched from blood (not recorded which). The V gene is TRBV18, the J gene TRBJ2-1, with TRBD1 identical over 7 bases. The TCR comes from a man over 45 who had been exposed to COVID-19. CDR3 nucleotide sequence: TGTGCCAGCTCACCAAGGACAGGAAACAATGAGCAGTTCTTC. Translated: CASSPRTGNNEQFF.